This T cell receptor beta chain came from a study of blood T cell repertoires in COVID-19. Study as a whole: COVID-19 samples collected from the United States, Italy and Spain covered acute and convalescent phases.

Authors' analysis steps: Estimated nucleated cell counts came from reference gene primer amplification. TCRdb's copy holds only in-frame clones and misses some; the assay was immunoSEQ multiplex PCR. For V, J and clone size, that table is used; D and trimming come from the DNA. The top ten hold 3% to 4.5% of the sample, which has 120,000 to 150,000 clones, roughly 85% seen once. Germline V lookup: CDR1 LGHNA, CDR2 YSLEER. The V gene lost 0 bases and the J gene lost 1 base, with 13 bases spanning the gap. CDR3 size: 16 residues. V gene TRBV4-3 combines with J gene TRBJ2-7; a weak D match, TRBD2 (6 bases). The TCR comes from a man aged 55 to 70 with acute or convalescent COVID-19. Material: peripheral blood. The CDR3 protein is CASSQDFREWSYEQYF. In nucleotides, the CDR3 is TGCGCCAGCAGCCAAGATTTCCGGGAGTGGTCCTACGAGCAGTACTTC.